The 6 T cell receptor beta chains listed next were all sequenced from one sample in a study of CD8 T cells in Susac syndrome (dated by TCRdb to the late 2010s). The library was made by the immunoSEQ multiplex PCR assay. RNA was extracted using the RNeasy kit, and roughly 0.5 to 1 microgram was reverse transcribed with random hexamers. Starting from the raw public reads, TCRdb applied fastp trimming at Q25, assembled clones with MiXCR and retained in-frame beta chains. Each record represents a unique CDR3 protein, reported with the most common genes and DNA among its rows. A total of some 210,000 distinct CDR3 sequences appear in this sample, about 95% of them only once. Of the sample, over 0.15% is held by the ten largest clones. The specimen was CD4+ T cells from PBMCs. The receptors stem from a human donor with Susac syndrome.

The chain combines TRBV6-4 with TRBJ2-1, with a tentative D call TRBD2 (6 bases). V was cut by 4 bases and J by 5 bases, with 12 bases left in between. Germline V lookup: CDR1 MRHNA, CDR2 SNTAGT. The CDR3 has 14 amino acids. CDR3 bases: TGTGCCAGCAGTGTAGAAGGAGGGGACAATGAGCAGTTCTTC. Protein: CASSVEGGDNEQFF.

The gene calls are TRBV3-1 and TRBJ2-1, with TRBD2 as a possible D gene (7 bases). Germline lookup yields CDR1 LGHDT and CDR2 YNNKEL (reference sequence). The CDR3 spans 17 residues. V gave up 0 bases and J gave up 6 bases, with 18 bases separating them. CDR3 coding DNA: TGTGCCAGCAGCCAAGACGAGGTGGGGGGGCCACGCAATGAGCAGTTCTTC. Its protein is CASSQDEVGGPRNEQFF.

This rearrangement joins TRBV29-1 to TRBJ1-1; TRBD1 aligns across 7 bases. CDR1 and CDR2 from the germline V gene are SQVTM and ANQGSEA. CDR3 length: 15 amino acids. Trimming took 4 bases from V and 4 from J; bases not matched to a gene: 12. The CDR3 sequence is CSVGRTGQGGTEAFF. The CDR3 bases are TGCAGCGTTGGAAGGACAGGTCAGGGGGGCACTGAAGCTTTCTTT. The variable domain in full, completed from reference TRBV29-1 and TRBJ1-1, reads SAVISQKPSRDICQRGTSLTIQCQVDSQVTMMFWYRQQPGQSLTLIATANQGSEATYESGFVIDKFPISRPNLTFSTLTVSNMSPEDSSIYLCSVGRTGQGGTEAFFGQGTRLTVV.

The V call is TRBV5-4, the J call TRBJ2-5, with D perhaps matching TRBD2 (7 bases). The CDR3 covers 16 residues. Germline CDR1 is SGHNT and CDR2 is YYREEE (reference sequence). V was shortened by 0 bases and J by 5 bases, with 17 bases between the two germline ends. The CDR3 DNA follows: TGTGCCAGCAGCTTGGGATCCCTAGGGGGGGTCGAGACCCAGTACTTC. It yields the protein CASSLGSLGGVETQYF.

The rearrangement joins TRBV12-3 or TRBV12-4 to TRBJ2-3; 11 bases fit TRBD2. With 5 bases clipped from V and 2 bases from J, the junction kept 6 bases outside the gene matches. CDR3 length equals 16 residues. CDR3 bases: TGTGCCAGCAGTGCTAGCGGGGGGTCCCCCACAGATACGCAGTATTTT. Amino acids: CASSASGGSPTDTQYF.

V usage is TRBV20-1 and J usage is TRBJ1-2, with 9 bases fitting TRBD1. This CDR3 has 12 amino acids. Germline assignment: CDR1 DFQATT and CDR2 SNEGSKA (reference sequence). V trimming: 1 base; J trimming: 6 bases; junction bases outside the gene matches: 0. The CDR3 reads CSARGQGDGYTF. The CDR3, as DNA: TGCAGTGCTAGAGGACAGGGGGATGGCTACACCTTC.